The next 3 T cell receptor beta chains were all read from a single sample in a study of T cell responses to AZD1222 COVID-19 vaccine (dated by TCRdb to the early 2020s). The time point label, as the study defines it: baseline before first vaccination. In the paper's terms, the treatment or condition label means: meningococcal conjugate vaccine given as trial control. Receptor amplification or capture employed the immunoSEQ multiplex PCR assay. TCRdb carries this immuneACCESS record with in-frame sequences only. Its versions omit some clonotypes, under half of them owing to an unresolved V gene in the studies checked, with the rest unexplained. The sample includes roughly 160,000 clones, with 90% to 95% observed a single time. About 4.6% of the sample comes from the top ten. The material sequenced was peripheral blood, taken on day 0 of MenACWY control vaccination. The source is an adult in good health.

The J gene is TRBJ2-1, the V gene TRBV7-3; TRBD2 matches 13 bases. The CDR3 loop spans 17 amino acids. CDR1 is SGHTA and CDR2 is FQGTGA in the germline V gene. The V segment lost 0 bases and the J segment 7 bases; nucleotides outside the gene matches: 6. The CDR3 nucleotides read TGTGCCAGCAGCTTAACCGGGACTAGCGGGATTAGGAATGAGCAGTTCTTC. Translating it yields CASSLTGTSGIRNEQFF.

The chain has TRBV3-1 (or the pseudogene TRBV3-2) and TRBJ1-4; D unclear. Germline values: CDR1 LGHDT, CDR2 YNNKEL (reference sequence). The V and J ends lost 0 bases and 4 bases respectively, with 12 bases between them. The CDR3 contains 16 residues. CDR3 coding DNA: TGTGCCAGCAGCCAAGACTCGGACGCGAGTAATGAAAAACTGTTTTTT. Its protein is CASSQDSDASNEKLFF.

The chain has TRBV7-2 and TRBJ2-7, with 8 bases lining up with TRBD2. V was clipped by 1 base and J by 6 bases; unmatched bases: 8. The CDR3 spans 15 residues. Germline-derived CDR1 and CDR2 are SGHTA and FQGNSA. The CDR3 DNA sequence: TGTGCCAGCAGCTTAGGGCTAGCGGGCGGTCTCGAGCAGTACTTC. Translation: CASSLGLAGGLEQYF.